A single sample gave rise to the 14 T cell receptor beta chains below, sequenced in a study of blood T cells in healthy people across ages. Primed by a sample-barcoded 5' primer and a J-beta primer mix, a second PCR proceeded for roughly 7 to 12 cycles. TCRdb recomputed calls from the 5' RACE reads with MiXCR, one row per CDR3 protein. The sample includes 1,500,000 or so distinct CDR3 sequences, about 45% seen only once; the top ten take about 4.1%. The sample comprised blood. The receptors were sampled from a woman younger than 30 in good health.

This clonotype was counted between two and nine times. This sequence joins TRBV11-2 and TRBJ2-7; D gene ambiguous. The CDR3 is 15 residues long. The V end lost 0 bases, the J end lost 5 bases, and 14 bases lay between the germline ends. Germline V gives CDR1 SGHAT, CDR2 FQNNGV. CDR3 sequence: CASSLDAGFLHEQYF. In nucleotides, the CDR3 is TGTGCCAGCAGCTTAGATGCAGGCTTCCTCCACGAGCAGTACTTC.

This clonotype was recorded once. The chain uses TRBV12-3 or TRBV12-4 and TRBJ2-5; 15 nucleotides line up with TRBD2. The trim removed 3 bases at V and 11 bases at J, leaving 10 bases unmatched. The CDR3 totals 16 residues. CDR3 residues: CASSLRTSGRGNEQYF. For the CDR3, the DNA is TGTGCCAGCAGTTTGAGGACTAGCGGGAGGGGCAATGAGCAGTACTTC.

The chain employs TRBV29-1 and TRBJ2-4; 9 nucleotides match TRBD2. The end of the DNA aligns better with TRBJ2-7, so the J call may be wrong. This CDR3 is 13 amino acids long. CDR1 is SQVTM and CDR2 is ANQGSEA in the germline V gene. In DNA, the CDR3 is TGCAGCGTCCGGATAGCGGGGGCCTACGAGCAGTACTTC. Translated: CSVRIAGAYEQYF.

The chain uses TRBV9 and TRBJ2-1, with TRBD2 matching over 9 bases. V shed 0 bases and J 9 bases; nucleotides not matched to a gene: 7. Germline V lookup: CDR1 SGDLS, CDR2 YYNGEE. The CDR3 runs to 15 residues. The CDR3 region has the DNA TGTGCCAGCAGCGTAGTGGCGGGGGGGTATGTTGAGCAGTTCTTC. This gives the protein CASSVVAGGYVEQFF.

This clonotype was counted a few times. The V call is TRBV3-1, the J call TRBJ1-1; 7 bases line up with TRBD1. This CDR3 comprises 13 residues. V gave up 4 bases and J gave up 8 bases; unmatched junction bases: 7. Germline CDR1 and CDR2: LGHDT and YNNKEL (reference sequence). The CDR3 here is CASSRLPGQEAFF. The CDR3 coding sequence is TGTGCCAGCAGCCGCCTTCCGGGACAGGAAGCTTTCTTT.

This sequence joins TRBV7-2 and TRBJ1-1; no clear D gene. The CDR3 runs 17 residues. The germline V gene encodes CDR1 SGHTA and CDR2 FQGNSA. Trimming pared 3 bases from V and 6 bases from J, leaving 23 bases between. CDR3 in amino acids: CASSFLAGGSGLAEAFF. For the CDR3, the DNA is TGTGCCAGCAGCTTTCTGGCAGGCGGATCAGGTTTGGCTGAAGCTTTCTTT.

V gene TRBV10-3 combines with J gene TRBJ2-7, with D unclear. V was shortened by 7 bases and J by 1 base, with 11 bases between the two germline ends. The CDR3 is made up of 13 amino acids. The germline V gene has CDR1 ENHRY and CDR2 SYGVKD. The CDR3 spells CAIKGEVSYEQYF. CDR3 bases: TGTGCCATCAAAGGCGAGGTTTCCTACGAGCAGTACTTC.

This clonotype was recorded a few times. The chain uses TRBV24-1 and TRBJ2-7; a possible D gene is TRBD2 (6 bases). Germline V gene sequence: CDR1 KGHDR, CDR2 SFDVKD. This CDR3 contains 13 residues. V dropped 4 bases and J dropped 3 bases, with 9 bases sitting between them. This chain's CDR3 is CATSEGSGYEQYF. As DNA, the CDR3 is TGTGCCACCAGTGAAGGTAGCGGCTACGAGCAGTACTTC.

The chain joins TRBV20-1 to TRBJ1-1; 11 bases are a match to TRBD1. Germline V lookup: CDR1 DFQATT, CDR2 SNEGSKA (reference sequence). The junction had 5 bases not matched to a gene; V was cut back by 6 bases and J by 5 bases. This CDR3 region has 13 residues. The CDR3 reads CSAGQGASTEAFF. Here the CDR3 DNA reads TGCAGTGCCGGACAGGGGGCAAGTACTGAAGCTTTCTTT.

In this sample, this clonotype turned up a few times. This sequence joins TRBV4-1 and TRBJ1-5, with D uncertain. The germline CDR1 and CDR2 sequences are MGHRA and YSYEKL. The CDR3 has 13 residues. Trimming cost V 0 bases and J 11 bases, with 11 bases left between them. The CDR3 bases are TGCGCCAGCAGCCAAGATGTTGGCCAGACCCAGCATTTT. Its protein product is CASSQDVGQTQHF.

The chain joins TRBV20-1 to TRBJ2-7; D may be TRBD1 (6 bases). Trimming took off 3 bases at V and 1 base at J, with 13 bases between the two ends. This CDR3 is built from 14 residues. Germline CDR1 DFQATT, CDR2 SNEGSKA (reference sequence). CDR3 sequence reads: CSASYRDVSYEQYF. The CDR3 DNA follows: TGCAGTGCTAGTTACAGGGACGTGTCCTACGAGCAGTACTTC.

This clonotype was detected only a few times. This chain connects TRBV13 to TRBJ2-1; perhaps D is TRBD1 or TRBD2 (6 bases each). The V and J ends lost 5 bases and 0 bases respectively, with 11 bases between them. The CDR3 totals 15 residues. CDR1 PRHDT and CDR2 FYEKMQ come from the germline V gene (reference sequence). CDR3 loop: CASSAWGASYNEQFF. CDR3 nucleotides: TGTGCCAGCAGCGCCTGGGGGGCCTCCTACAATGAGCAGTTCTTC. The entire variable domain, with the rest obtained from reference TRBV13 and TRBJ2-1, is as follows: AAGVIQSPRHLIKEKRETATLKCYPIPRHDTVYWYQQGPGQDPQFLISFYEKMQSDKGSIPDRFSAQQFSDYHSELNMSSLELGDSALYFCASSAWGASYNEQFFGPGTRLTVL.

This clonotype occurred a few times. The chain is built from TRBV4-3 and TRBJ2-5; the D is unclear. CDR3 length: 14 residues. V dropped 1 base and J dropped 5 bases, with 11 bases sitting between them. Germline assignment: CDR1 LGHNA and CDR2 YSLEER. DNA of the CDR3: TGCGCCAGCAGCCAAGGCCATTTGGTTGAGACCCAGTACTTC. Amino acid sequence: CASSQGHLVETQYF.

In its sample, this clonotype was seen a few times. The chain joins TRBV6-5 to TRBJ2-3; TRBD1 might be the D (6 bases). Germline CDR1 MNHEY, CDR2 SVGAGI. CDR3 size: 14 residues. Deletions cut 10 bases from V and 1 base from J, with 15 bases between. This CDR3 reads CATRGQGRTDTQYF. CDR3 coding DNA: TGTGCCACCCGTGGGCAGGGGCGCACAGATACGCAGTATTTT.